This T cell receptor (beta chain) stems from a study of blood T cell repertoires in COVID-19. The CDR3 covers 16 residues. V was pared by 3 bases and J by 0 bases, with 5 bases of the junction left unmatched. Looked up from germline, CDR1 is SGDLS and CDR2 is YYNGEE. The method was immunoSEQ multiplex PCR; TCRdb's version includes in-frame clones alone and lacks a portion of them. The sample has some 230,000 clones, around 83% seen once. This clone was picked up one time. This receptor was obtained from an elderly woman with COVID-19, enrolled during active disease. Specimen: peripheral blood. The chain is built from TRBV9 and TRBJ1-1, with 10 bases that match TRBD1. CDR3: CASSDRQGAMNTEAFF. The CDR3 DNA is TGTGCCAGCAGCGACCGACAGGGGGCAATGAACACTGAAGCTTTCTTT.